One sample yielded the 2 T cell receptor beta chains listed below, sequenced in a study of blood T cell repertoires in COVID-19. TCRdb keeps only in-frame clones here, not all; method: immunoSEQ multiplex PCR. The sample holds about 64,000 clones, under 80% seen once. Sequencing used peripheral blood. These TCRs come from a human donor in a cohort sampled during active COVID-19.

The chain couples TRBV7-2 to TRBJ1-2, with 8 positions matching TRBD1. This CDR3 has 15 residues. CDR1 is SGHTA and CDR2 is FQGNSA in the germline V gene. V was clipped by 3 bases and J by 4 bases; unmatched bases: 7. The chain's CDR3 is CASSFGQGYGYGYTF. In DNA, the CDR3 is TGTGCCAGCAGCTTCGGACAGGGATATGGCTATGGCTACACCTTC.

The chain couples TRBV7-7 to TRBJ2-2; weak D call: TRBD2 (5 bases). From germline, CDR1 is SSHAT and CDR2 FNYEAQ (reference sequence). Between the trimmed V and J ends, which lost 3 bases and 8 bases, there was a span of 10 bases. CDR3 length equals 13 residues. The CDR3 bases are TGTGCCAGCAGCTTTCCCGGGGAGGGGGAGCTGTTTTTT. Encoded protein: CASSFPGEGELFF. Based on the CDR3 plus reference TRBV7-7 and TRBJ2-2, the full variable domain is GAGVSQSPRYKVTKRGQDVTLRCDPISSHATLYWYQQALGQGPEFLTYFNYEAQPDKSGLPSDRFSAERPEGSISTLTIQRTEQRDSAMYRCASSFPGEGELFFGEGSRLTVL.